These T cell receptor beta chains were read from a single sample in a study of metastatic and nonmetastatic thyroid tumors. TCRdb re-clonotyped the PCR reads through MiXCR. The sample includes 25,000 to 35,000 clones, more than 3.5% of them seen just once. The sample was blood. These receptors were obtained from a female donor with papillary thyroid cancer or a benign thyroid nodule (not recorded which). Some clones in this sample may be carry-over from other donors' samples. Each CDR3 is given with its conserved first and last residue. A D gene is named only where the DNA matches it firmly. Rows give clone size only sometimes, using once, few, many, or a class for an expanded clone.

NA,TRBV12-3/TRBV12-4,TRBJ1-6,NA,CASGSRGTNSPLHF,TGTGCCAGCGGTTCGCGGGGGACAAATTCACCCCTCCACTTT
medium-sized,TRBV6-5,TRBJ2-3,NA,CASSYELGGDTQYF,TGTGCCAGCAGTTACGAACTCGGCGGGGATACGCAGTATTTT
many,TRBV4-1,TRBJ1-2,NA,CASSPSGRINYGYTF,TGCGCCAGCAGCCCGTCGGGACGGATTAACTATGGCTACACCTTC
NA,TRBV20-1,TRBJ2-1,NA,CSARVTGPHNEQFF,TGCAGTGCTAGAGTAACAGGACCACACAATGAGCAGTTCTTC
medium-sized,TRBV28,TRBJ1-2,NA,CASSLIFPDSYGYGYTF,TGTGCCAGCAGTTTAATCTTCCCGGACTCATACGGCTATGGCTACACCTTC
few,TRBV28,TRBJ2-2,NA,CASSGGDLGTGELFF,TGTGCCAGCAGCGGAGGGGACCTGGGCACCGGGGAGCTGTTTTTT
many,TRBV2,TRBJ1-1,NA,CASSLTMNTEAFF,TGTGCCAGCAGCCTTACAATGAACACTGAAGCTTTCTTT
many,TRBV7-3,TRBJ1-2,NA,CASSLNPWNGYTF,TGTGCCAGCAGCTTAAATCCGTGGAATGGCTACACCTTC
many,TRBV3-1,TRBJ1-5,NA,CASSQARGNNQPQHF,TGTGCCAGCAGCCAAGCGAGGGGGAACAATCAGCCCCAGCATTTT
NA,TRBV19,TRBJ1-1,TRBD1,CASMTGGPRVFF,TGTGCCAGTATGACAGGGGGGCCGAGAGTTTTCTTT
many,TRBV2,TRBJ2-5,TRBD2,CASSDRLAGMYQETQYF,TGTGCCAGCAGTGACAGGCTAGCGGGGATGTACCAAGAGACCCAGTACTTC
many,TRBV7-2,TRBJ2-1,TRBD2,CASSLTSGRWNEQFF,TGTGCCAGCAGCTTGACTAGCGGGAGGTGGAATGAGCAGTTCTTC
many,TRBV28,TRBJ1-1,NA,CASTLTRHKAFF,TGTGCCAGCACCTTGACCAGGCACAAAGCTTTCTTT
few,TRBV2,TRBJ1-6,NA,CASSGGLQGSPSPLHF,TGTGCCAGCAGTGGGGGTTTACAGGGAAGCCCTTCACCCCTCCACTTT
many,TRBV12-5,TRBJ2-1,TRBD1,CASGLRQGADNEQFF,TGTGCTAGTGGTTTGAGGCAGGGGGCGGACAATGAGCAGTTCTTC
few,TRBV6-1,TRBJ1-1,NA,CASYSVSSYTEAFF,TGTGCCAGCTATTCTGTCTCAAGCTACACTGAAGCTTTCTTT
few,TRBV11-3,TRBJ2-1,NA,CASIPVSIRINEQFF,TGTGCCAGCATCCCTGTCAGTATTAGGATCAATGAGCAGTTCTTC
many,TRBV10-1,TRBJ2-5,NA,CASSEQGGQETQYF,TGCGCCAGCAGTGAGCAGGGCGGGCAAGAGACCCAGTACTTC
few,TRBV6-1,TRBJ2-1,TRBD2,CASSGASGYNEQFF,TGTGCCAGCAGTGGAGCTAGCGGTTACAATGAGCAGTTCTTC
NA,TRBV30,TRBJ2-1,NA,CAWMKDQSSYNEQFF,TGTGCCTGGATGAAGGACCAGAGCTCCTACAATGAGCAGTTCTTC
few,TRBV29-1,TRBJ1-2,NA,CSVTDTIIYGYTF,TGCAGCGTCACGGACACTATTATCTATGGCTACACCTTC
few,TRBV7-3,TRBJ1-1,NA,CASKEGADNEAFF,TGTGCAAGCAAGGAAGGGGCGGACAATGAAGCTTTCTTT
medium-sized,TRBV28,TRBJ1-6,NA,CASSPPTGPDSPLHF,TGTGCCAGCAGTCCTCCTACAGGGCCGGATTCACCCCTCCACTTT
few,TRBV12-3/TRBV12-4,TRBJ2-7,TRBD2,CASRSGTRPLYEQYF,TGTGCCAGCAGGTCCGGGACTAGGCCCCTCTACGAGCAGTACTTC
NA,TRBV28,TRBJ2-3,NA,CASSRQLQETQYF,TGTGCCAGCAGTCGACAGCTTCAAGAGACCCAGTATTTT
medium-sized,TRBV27,TRBJ1-6,NA,CASRLSSGVSPLHF,TGTGCCAGCAGACTTAGCTCAGGGGTGTCACCCCTCCACTTT
few,TRBV28,TRBJ1-4,NA,CATLMGNGGDEKLFF,TGTGCCACCCTGATGGGGAACGGGGGAGATGAAAAGCTGTTTTTT
NA,TRBV28,TRBJ2-3,TRBD2,CASSFLYLAGGYTDTQYF,TGTGCCAGCAGTTTCCTGTATCTAGCGGGAGGCTACACAGATACGCAGTATTTT
NA,TRBV6-1,TRBJ2-1,NA,CASNEDVYSARYYSEQFF,TGTGCCAGCAACGAAGATGTGTATAGCGCGAGGTACTACAGTGAGCAGTTCTTC
many,TRBV5-4,TRBJ2-1,TRBD2,CASSTATSGNNEQFF,TGTGCCAGCAGTACGGCTACTAGCGGGAACAATGAGCAGTTCTTC
many,TRBV28,TRBJ2-4,TRBD1,CASSQDRGRIQYF,TGTGCCAGTAGCCAGGACAGGGGGCGCATTCAGTACTTC
few,TRBV6-2/TRBV6-3,TRBJ1-1,NA,CASSYREITEAFF,TGTGCCAGCAGTTACAGGGAGATCACTGAAGCTTTCTTT
few,TRBV28,TRBJ1-4,TRBD1,CASSPRTGKVFF,TGTGCCAGCAGTCCCCGGACAGGGAAGGTGTTTTTT
many,TRBV6-1,TRBJ1-1,NA,CASRKAAGSNTEAFF,TGTGCCAGCAGGAAGGCCGCCGGCAGTAACACTGAAGCTTTCTTT
NA,TRBV4-1,TRBJ2-7,TRBD2,CASSQVIPSGGNGYEQYF,TGCGCCAGCAGCCAAGTAATTCCTAGCGGTGGGAACGGGTACGAGCAGTACTTC
many,TRBV24-1,TRBJ2-5,TRBD2,CATSDLQGGRGETQYF,TGTGCCACCAGTGATTTGCAAGGCGGGAGAGGAGAGACCCAGTACTTC
few,TRBV5-6,TRBJ2-5,NA,CASSKDSQETQYF,TGTGCCAGCAGCAAGGACAGCCAAGAGACCCAGTACTTC
many,TRBV2,TRBJ2-1,NA,CASTGSYAYNEQFF,TGTGCCAGCACAGGGTCCTACGCCTACAATGAGCAGTTCTTC
many,TRBV20-1,TRBJ2-7,NA,CSAREGTSALYEQYF,TGCAGTGCTAGAGAGGGGACCTCGGCTCTCTACGAGCAGTACTTC
NA,TRBV15,TRBJ2-2,TRBD2,CATSRDNRTPGLAGADGELFF,TGTGCCACCAGCAGAGATAACAGAACCCCGGGACTAGCGGGAGCGGACGGGGAGCTGTTTTTT
few,TRBV28,TRBJ2-5,NA,CASSFRGEMSVRGQETQYF,TGTGCCAGCAGTTTCCGAGGGGAGATGTCAGTACGTGGGCAAGAGACCCAGTACTTC
few,TRBV30,TRBJ2-7,NA,CAWRSGNYEQYF,TGTGCCTGGAGGAGTGGGAACTACGAGCAGTACTTC
NA,TRBV7-9,TRBJ2-7,NA,CAIVIRDYEQYF,TGTGCCATAGTCATACGGGACTACGAGCAGTACTTC
few,TRBV6-1,TRBJ1-3,NA,CATSLDSLSGNTIYF,TGTGCCACTTCACTGGACAGTCTCTCCGGAAACACCATATATTTT
few,TRBV6-2/TRBV6-3,TRBJ2-7,TRBD1,CASSGTGSEQYF,TGTGCCAGCTCCGGGACAGGGAGCGAGCAGTACTTC
many,TRBV7-6,TRBJ1-2,NA,CASSPWTYGYTF,TGTGCCAGCAGCCCCTGGACCTATGGCTACACCTTC
few,TRBV28,TRBJ2-7,NA,CASSLGHPSSYEQYF,TGTGCCAGCAGCCTGGGGCACCCGAGCTCCTACGAGCAGTACTTC
NA,TRBV20-1,TRBJ2-1,NA,CSAGGGIYNEQFF,TGCAGTGCCGGTGGCGGGATTTACAATGAGCAGTTCTTC
many,TRBV9,TRBJ2-1,TRBD1,CASSWGQGTGNEQFF,TGTGCCAGCAGCTGGGGACAGGGGACCGGCAATGAGCAGTTCTTC
few,TRBV12-3/TRBV12-4,TRBJ1-1,NA,CASILLLQGRVWRIAEAFF,TGTGCCAGCATTTTACTTCTGCAGGGGAGGGTGTGGAGGATCGCTGAAGCTTTCTTT
NA,TRBV20-1,TRBJ1-1,NA,CSARVPQWNTEAFF,TGCAGTGCTAGAGTACCCCAGTGGAACACTGAAGCTTTCTTT
few,TRBV6-1,TRBJ2-5,NA,CASSHQETQYF,TGTGCCAGCAGCCATCAAGAGACCCAGTACTTC
many,TRBV2,TRBJ1-5,NA,CASKGDSNQPQHF,TGTGCCAGCAAGGGGGACAGCAATCAGCCCCAGCATTTT
few,TRBV2,TRBJ2-1,NA,CASSRALGSYNEQFF,TGTGCCAGCAGCCGAGCGTTAGGTAGCTACAATGAGCAGTTCTTC
many,TRBV7-8,TRBJ2-3,TRBD2,CASSPKRGRRDTQYF,TGTGCCAGCAGCCCGAAGCGGGGAAGGAGAGATACGCAGTATTTT
few,TRBV7-8,TRBJ2-2,TRBD1,CASSSGTVNTGELFF,TGTGCCAGCAGCTCAGGGACAGTGAACACCGGGGAGCTGTTTTTT
few,TRBV6-1,TRBJ2-3,NA,CASRKTATDTQYF,TGTGCCAGCAGAAAGACAGCAACAGATACGCAGTATTTT
few,TRBV12-3/TRBV12-4,TRBJ1-1,NA,CASTPEKGVTEAFF,TGTGCCAGCACTCCGGAAAAGGGGGTAACTGAAGCTTTCTTT
many,TRBV18,TRBJ1-5,NA,CASSPPQLSSNQPQHF,TGTGCCAGCTCACCACCCCAACTGAGTAGCAATCAGCCCCAGCATTTT
medium-sized,TRBV6-1,TRBJ2-7,NA,CASRVGAGLSYEQYF,TGTGCCAGCAGGGTGGGTGCGGGATTGAGCTACGAGCAGTACTTC